The T cell receptor beta chain under discussion was sequenced for a study of T cell responses to AZD1222 COVID-19 vaccine. Points from the study as a whole: Reportedly, nearly half of unique spike TCRs recognized epitopes outside B.1.351/B.1.1.7 mutations. The donor cohort was predominantly white British with a female majority, and clonal diversity may have been underestimated. Spike-wide coverage was observed for vaccine-associated CD4 TCRs, with dominant responses at 160-218 and 743-854. Vaccination with two AZD1222 doses was followed by a rise in Spike-specific TCR breadth and depth.

This clone was recorded only once. Its antigen is unidentified. The data were produced by immunoSEQ multiplex PCR, yet TCRdb's version contains in-frame clones alone and is incomplete. The sample consists of about 150,000 clones, about 91% of them appearing once. The CDR3 covers 16 residues. CDR1 and CDR2 (germline): MDHEN, SYDVKM. With V trimmed by 8 bases and J by 2 bases, 12 bases remained unmatched. The source was peripheral blood, collected on day 0 of AZD1222 vaccination. The origin of this receptor is an adult in good health. The chain links TRBV28 to TRBJ1-5; TRBD1 matches 7 bases. CDR3 coding DNA: TGTGCCAGCCAGGAGGGGACAGCCTATGGCAATCAGCCCCAGCATTTT. Translation gives CASQEGTAYGNQPQHF.